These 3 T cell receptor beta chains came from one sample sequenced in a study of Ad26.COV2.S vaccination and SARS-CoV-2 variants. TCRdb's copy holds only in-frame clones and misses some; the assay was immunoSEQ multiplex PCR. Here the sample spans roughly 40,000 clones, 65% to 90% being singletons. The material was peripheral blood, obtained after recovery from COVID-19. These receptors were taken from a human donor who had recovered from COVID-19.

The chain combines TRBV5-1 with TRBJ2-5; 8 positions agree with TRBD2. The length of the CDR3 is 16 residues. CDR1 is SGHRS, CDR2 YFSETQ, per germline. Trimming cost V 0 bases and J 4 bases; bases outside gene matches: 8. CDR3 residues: CASSLEWREVGETQYF. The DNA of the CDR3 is TGCGCCAGCAGCTTGGAGTGGCGGGAGGTTGGAGAGACCCAGTACTTC.

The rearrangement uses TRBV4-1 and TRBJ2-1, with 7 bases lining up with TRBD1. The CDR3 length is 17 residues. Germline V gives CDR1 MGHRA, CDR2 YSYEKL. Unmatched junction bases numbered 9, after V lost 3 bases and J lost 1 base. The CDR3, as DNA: TGCGCCAGCAGCCATACTAGGACAGGAAGATCCTACAATGAGCAGTTCTTC. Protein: CASSHTRTGRSYNEQFF.

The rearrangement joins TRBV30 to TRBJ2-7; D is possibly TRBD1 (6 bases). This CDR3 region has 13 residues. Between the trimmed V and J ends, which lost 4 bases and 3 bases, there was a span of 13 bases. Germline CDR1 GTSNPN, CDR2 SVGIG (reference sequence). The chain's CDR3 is CAWNPGTNYEQYF. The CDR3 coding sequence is TGTGCCTGGAACCCCGGGACAAACTACGAGCAGTACTTC.